This T cell receptor beta chain was recovered during a study of somatic mutations in cytotoxic T cells in rheumatoid arthritis. Sequencing used immunoSEQ multiplex PCR; TCRdb keeps in-frame clones, though not all of them. This table has thousands of clones, 70% to 80% appearing once. This CDR3 is built from 13 residues. The V end lost 2 bases, the J end lost 2 bases, and 7 bases lay between the germline ends. The germline V gene has CDR1 SGDLS and CDR2 YYNGEE. This sequence joins TRBV9 and TRBJ2-5; no clear D gene. Sequencing was performed on CD8+ T cells sorted from blood. The sequence came from an adult with rheumatoid arthritis. This chain's CDR3 is CASSVEPQETQYF. Here the CDR3 DNA reads TGTGCCAGCAGCGTTGAACCACAAGAGACCCAGTACTTC.